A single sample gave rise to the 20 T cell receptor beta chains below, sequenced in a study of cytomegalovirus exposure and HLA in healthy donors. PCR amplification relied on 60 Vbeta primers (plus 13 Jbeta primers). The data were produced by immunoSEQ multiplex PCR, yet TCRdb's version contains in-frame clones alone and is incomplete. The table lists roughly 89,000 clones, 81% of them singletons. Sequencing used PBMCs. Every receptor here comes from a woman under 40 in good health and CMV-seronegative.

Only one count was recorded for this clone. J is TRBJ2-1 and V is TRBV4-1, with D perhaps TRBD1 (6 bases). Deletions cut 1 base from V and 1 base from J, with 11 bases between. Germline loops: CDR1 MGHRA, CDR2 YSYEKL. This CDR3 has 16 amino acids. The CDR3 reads CASSQAGQGSYNEQFF. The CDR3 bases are TGCGCCAGCAGCCAAGCAGGGCAGGGGTCCTACAATGAGCAGTTCTTC.

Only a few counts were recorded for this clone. The CDR3 sequence is CASSPDGRVRNTGELFF. The CDR3, as DNA: TGTGCCAGCAGCCCAGACGGGAGGGTTCGGAACACCGGGGAGCTGTTTTTT. This chain joins TRBV2 and TRBJ2-2; the match to TRBD2 covers 8 bases. V lost 6 bases and J lost 1; bases outside the gene matches: 10. This CDR3 has 17 residues. Per the germline V gene, CDR1 is SNHLY and CDR2 is FYNNEI.

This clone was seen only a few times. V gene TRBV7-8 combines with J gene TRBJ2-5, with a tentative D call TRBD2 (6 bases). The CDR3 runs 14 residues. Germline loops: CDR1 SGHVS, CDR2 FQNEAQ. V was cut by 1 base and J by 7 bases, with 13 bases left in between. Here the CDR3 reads CASSLVLEGGTQYF. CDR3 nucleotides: TGTGCCAGCAGCTTAGTATTGGAGGGAGGGACCCAGTACTTC. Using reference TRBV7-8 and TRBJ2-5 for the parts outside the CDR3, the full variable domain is GAGVSQSPRYKVAKRGQDVALRCDPISGHVSLFWYQQALGQGPEFLTYFQNEAQLDKSGLPSDRFFAERPEGSVSTLKIQRTQQEDSAVYLCASSLVLEGGTQYFGPGTRLLVL.

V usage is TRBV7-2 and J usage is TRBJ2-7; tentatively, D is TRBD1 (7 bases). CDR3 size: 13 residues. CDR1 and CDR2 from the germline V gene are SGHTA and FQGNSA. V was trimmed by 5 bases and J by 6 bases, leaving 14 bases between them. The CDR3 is CASSQNRGGEQYF. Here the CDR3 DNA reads TGTGCCAGCAGCCAGAACAGGGGAGGCGAGCAGTACTTC.

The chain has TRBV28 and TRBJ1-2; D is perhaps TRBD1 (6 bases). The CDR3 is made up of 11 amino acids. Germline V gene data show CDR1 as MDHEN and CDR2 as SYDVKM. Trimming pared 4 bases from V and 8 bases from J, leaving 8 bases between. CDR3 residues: CASSWTVGYTF. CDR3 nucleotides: TGTGCCAGCAGTTGGACAGTCGGCTACACCTTC.

CDR3 protein: CASSLEGGNTEAFF. As DNA, the CDR3 is TGCGCCAGCAGCTTGGAAGGGGGGAACACTGAAGCTTTCTTT. V gene TRBV5-1 combines with J gene TRBJ1-1; possibly TRBD1 for D (6 bases). The V and J ends lost 0 bases and 1 base respectively, with 7 bases between them. The CDR3 is 14 residues long. Germline-derived CDR1 and CDR2 are SGHRS and YFSETQ.

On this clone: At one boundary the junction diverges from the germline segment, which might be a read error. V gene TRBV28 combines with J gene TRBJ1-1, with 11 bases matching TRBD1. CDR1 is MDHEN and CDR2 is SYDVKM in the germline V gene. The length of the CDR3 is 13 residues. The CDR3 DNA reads TGTGCCAGCGGACAGGGGGCTGTAGGGTCCCCCTTTTTT. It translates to CASGQGAVGSPFF.

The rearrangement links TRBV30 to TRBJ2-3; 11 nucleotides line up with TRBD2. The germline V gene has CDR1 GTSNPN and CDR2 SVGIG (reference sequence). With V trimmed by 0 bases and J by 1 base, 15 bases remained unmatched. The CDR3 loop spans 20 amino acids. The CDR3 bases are TGTGCCTGGAGTGTACCCCTAGCGGGAGGATTACTGAGGGGCACAGATACGCAGTATTTT. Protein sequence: CAWSVPLAGGLLRGTDTQYF.

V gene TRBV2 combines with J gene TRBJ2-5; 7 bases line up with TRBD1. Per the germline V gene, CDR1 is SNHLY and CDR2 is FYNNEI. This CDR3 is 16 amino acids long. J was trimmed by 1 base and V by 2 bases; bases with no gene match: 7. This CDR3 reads CASSEKLGGFQETQYF. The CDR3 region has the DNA TGTGCCAGCAGTGAAAAACTAGGGGGCTTCCAAGAGACCCAGTACTTC. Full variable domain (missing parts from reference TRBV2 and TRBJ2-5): EPEVTQTPSHQVTQMGQEVILRCVPISNHLYFYWYRQILGQKVEFLVSFYNNEISEKSEIFDDQFSVERPDGSNFTLKIRSTKLEDSAMYFCASSEKLGGFQETQYFGPGTRLLVL.

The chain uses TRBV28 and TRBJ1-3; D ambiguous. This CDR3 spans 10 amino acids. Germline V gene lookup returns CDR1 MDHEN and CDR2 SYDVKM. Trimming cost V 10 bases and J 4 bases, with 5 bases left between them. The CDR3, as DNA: TGTGCCACAAGCGGAAACACCATATATTTT. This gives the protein CATSGNTIYF.

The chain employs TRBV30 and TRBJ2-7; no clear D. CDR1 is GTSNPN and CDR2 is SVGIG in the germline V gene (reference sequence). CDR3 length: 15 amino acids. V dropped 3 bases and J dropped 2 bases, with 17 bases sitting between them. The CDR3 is CAWRGYQAKTYEQYF. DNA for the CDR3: TGTGCCTGGAGGGGCTACCAGGCCAAAACCTACGAGCAGTACTTC. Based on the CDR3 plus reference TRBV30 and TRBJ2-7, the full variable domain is SQTIHQWPATLVQPVGSPLSLECTVEGTSNPNLYWYRQAAGRGLQLLFYSVGIGQISSEVPQNLSASRPQDRQFILSSKKLLLSDSGFYLCAWRGYQAKTYEQYFGPGTRLTVT.

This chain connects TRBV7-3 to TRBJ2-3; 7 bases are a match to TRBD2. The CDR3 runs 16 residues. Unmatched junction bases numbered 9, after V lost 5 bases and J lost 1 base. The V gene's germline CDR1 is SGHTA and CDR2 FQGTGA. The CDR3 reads CASSPKAGLGTDTQYF. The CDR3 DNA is TGTGCCAGCAGCCCCAAAGCGGGATTGGGCACAGATACGCAGTATTTT.

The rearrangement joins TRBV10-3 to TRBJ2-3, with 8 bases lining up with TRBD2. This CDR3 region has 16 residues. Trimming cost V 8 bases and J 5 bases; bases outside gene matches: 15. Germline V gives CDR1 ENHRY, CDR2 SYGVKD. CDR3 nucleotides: TGTGCCATCGCACCCGGGCTAGCGGGTGTGGGAGATACGCAGTATTTT. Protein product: CAIAPGLAGVGDTQYF.

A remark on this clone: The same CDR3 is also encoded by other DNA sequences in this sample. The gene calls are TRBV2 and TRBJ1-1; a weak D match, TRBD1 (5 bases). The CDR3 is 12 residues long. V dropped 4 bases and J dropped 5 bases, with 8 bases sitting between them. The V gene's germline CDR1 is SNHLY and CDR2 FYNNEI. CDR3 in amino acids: CASSVQGTEAFF. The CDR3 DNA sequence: TGTGCCAGCAGTGTGCAGGGTACTGAAGCTTTCTTT.

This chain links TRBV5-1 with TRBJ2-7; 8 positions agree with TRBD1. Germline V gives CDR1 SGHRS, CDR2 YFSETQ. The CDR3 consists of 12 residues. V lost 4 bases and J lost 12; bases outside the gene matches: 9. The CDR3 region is CASSMEGQDRYF. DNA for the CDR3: TGCGCCAGCAGCATGGAGGGACAGGACCGGTACTTC.

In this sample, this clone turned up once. In DNA, the CDR3 is TGTGCCAGCCGGGGGGACAGGGCATACAATGAGCAGTTCTTC. It translates to CASRGDRAYNEQFF. The genes are TRBV6-1 and TRBJ2-1, with 9 bases matching TRBD1. Germline loops: CDR1 MNHNS, CDR2 SASEGT. This CDR3 comprises 14 residues. V lost 8 bases, J lost 4 bases, and 6 bases stayed unmatched.

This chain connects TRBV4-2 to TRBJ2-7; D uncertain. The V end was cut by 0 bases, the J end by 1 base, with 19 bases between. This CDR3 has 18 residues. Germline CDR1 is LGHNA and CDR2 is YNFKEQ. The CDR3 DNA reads TGTGCCAGCAGCCAAGACCCTGGCTTTAATCACCCATCCTACGAGCAGTACTTC. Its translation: CASSQDPGFNHPSYEQYF.

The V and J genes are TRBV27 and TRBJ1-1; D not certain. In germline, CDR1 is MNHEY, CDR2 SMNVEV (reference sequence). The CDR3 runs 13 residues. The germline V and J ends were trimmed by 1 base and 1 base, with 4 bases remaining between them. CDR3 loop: CASSLFRNTEAFF. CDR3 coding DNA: TGTGCCAGCAGTTTATTCAGGAACACTGAAGCTTTCTTT.

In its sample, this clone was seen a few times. In DNA form, the CDR3 reads TGCGCCAGCAGCCAAGGGACTAGCGGGATGGCCTACGAGCAGTACTTC. The encoded protein is CASSQGTSGMAYEQYF. The chain carries TRBV4-1 and TRBJ2-7; TRBD2 agrees at 12 bases. This CDR3 comprises 16 residues. Germline V lookup: CDR1 MGHRA, CDR2 YSYEKL. The V and J ends lost 1 base and 2 bases, in that order; junction bases with no gene match: 3.

The CDR3 DNA sequence: TGCGCCAGCAGCTCCGGGACAGTTTCCTTCAATCAGCCCCAGCATTTT. It codes for CASSSGTVSFNQPQHF. The chain couples TRBV4-1 to TRBJ1-5; TRBD1 agrees at 7 bases. The CDR3 has 16 residues. J was trimmed by 3 bases and V by 5 bases; bases with no gene match: 10. The V gene's germline CDR1 is MGHRA and CDR2 YSYEKL.